This T cell receptor beta chain emerged from a study of control samples from healthy donors and cancer patients. Only in-frame clones appear in the TCRdb table, and some are missing; sequencing was by immunoSEQ multiplex PCR. Among 150,000 to 200,000 clones listed, approximately 86% were seen once. The CDR3 extends over 13 amino acids. The V end was cut by 8 bases, the J end by 0 bases, with 10 bases between. This TCR derives from a man aged 18 to 29 in good health. This chain uses TRBV12-3 or TRBV12-4 with TRBJ1-1, with D unclear. Material: blood. CDR3 loop: CASLREVNTEAFF. The CDR3 nucleotides read TGTGCCAGCTTGCGAGAAGTGAACACTGAAGCTTTCTTT.